This T cell receptor beta chain was captured in a study of blood T cell repertoires in COVID-19. Study-wide context: Some COVID-19 samples were acute and others convalescent; all came from the United States, Italy and Spain.

Participants' reported clinical history set cohort assignment. Either two negative PCRs, clearance, or symptom resolution qualified Cohort 3 donors as recovered. V was pared by 6 bases and J by 5 bases, with 7 bases between. The CDR3 is made up of 12 amino acids. Germline V CDR1 and CDR2: LGHDT, YNNKEL (reference sequence). In the authors' methods: How many nucleated cells were present was estimated from reference gene primer amplification. Data came from immunoSEQ multiplex PCR; TCRdb stores just in-frame clones and leaves some out. V, J and clone size are those of that table, while D and trimming were read from the DNA. The table records 150,000 to 200,000 clones, 70% to 90% of them present only once.

The sequenced sample consisted of PBMCs or T cells enriched from blood (not recorded which). The chain joins TRBV3-1 (or the pseudogene TRBV3-2) to TRBJ2-2; D possibly corresponds to TRBD2 (5 bases). The sequence derives from a woman younger than 30 who had recovered from COVID-19. CDR3 in amino acids: CASRLDTGELFF. The CDR3 region has the DNA TGTGCCAGCAGACTAGATACCGGGGAGCTGTTTTTT.